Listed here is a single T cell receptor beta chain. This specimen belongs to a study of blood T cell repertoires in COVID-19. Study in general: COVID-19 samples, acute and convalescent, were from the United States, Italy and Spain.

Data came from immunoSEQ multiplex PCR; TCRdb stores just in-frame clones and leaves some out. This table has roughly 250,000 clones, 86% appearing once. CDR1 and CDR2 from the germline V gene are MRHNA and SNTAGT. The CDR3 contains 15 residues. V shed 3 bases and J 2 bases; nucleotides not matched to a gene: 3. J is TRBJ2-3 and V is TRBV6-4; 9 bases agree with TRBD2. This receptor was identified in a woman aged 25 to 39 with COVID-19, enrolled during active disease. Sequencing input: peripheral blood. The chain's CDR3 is CASSELAGATDTQYF. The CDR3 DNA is TGTGCCAGCAGTGAATTAGCGGGGGCCACAGATACGCAGTATTTT.